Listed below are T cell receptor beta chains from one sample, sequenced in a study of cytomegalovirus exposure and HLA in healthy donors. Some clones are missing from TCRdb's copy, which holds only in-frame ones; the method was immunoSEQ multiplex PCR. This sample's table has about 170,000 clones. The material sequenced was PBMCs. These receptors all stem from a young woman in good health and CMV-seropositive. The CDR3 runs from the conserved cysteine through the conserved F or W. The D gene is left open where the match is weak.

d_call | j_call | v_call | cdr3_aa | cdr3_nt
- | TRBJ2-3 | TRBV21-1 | CASSKALSDTQYF | TGTGCCAGCAGCAAAGCCCTTTCAGATACGCAGTATTTT
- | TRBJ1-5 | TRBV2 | CASSERQARNQPQHF | TGTGCCAGCAGTGAAAGGCAGGCGCGCAATCAGCCCCAGCATTTT
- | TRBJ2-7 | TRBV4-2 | CASSQESFYEQYF | TGTGCCAGCAGCCAAGAATCGTTCTACGAGCAGTACTTC
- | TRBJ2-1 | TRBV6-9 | CASSYCDGGDYNEQFF | TGTGCCAGCAGTTATTGTGACGGAGGGGACTACAATGAGCAGTTCTTC
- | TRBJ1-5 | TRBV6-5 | CASSQALGGDQPQHF | TGTGCCAGCAGTCAGGCCCTCGGGGGGGATCAGCCCCAGCATTTT
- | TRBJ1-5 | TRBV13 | CASSLRQGNQPQHF | TGTGCCAGCAGCTTACGGCAGGGCAATCAGCCCCAGCATTTT
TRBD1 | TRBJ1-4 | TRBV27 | CASRSGVQGTNEKLFF | TGTGCCAGCAGGTCAGGGGTACAGGGGACTAATGAAAAACTGTTTTTT
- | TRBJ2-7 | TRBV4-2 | CASSHQVPSGQGIDYEQYF | TGTGCCAGCAGCCATCAAGTCCCCTCCGGCCAGGGAATCGACTACGAGCAGTACTTC
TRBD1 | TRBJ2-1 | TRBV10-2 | CASNSGTGWNEQFF | TGCGCCAGCAATTCCGGGACAGGGTGGAATGAGCAGTTCTTC
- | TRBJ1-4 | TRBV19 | CASSIASRVFF | TGTGCCAGTAGTATCGCTTCGCGAGTGTTTTTT
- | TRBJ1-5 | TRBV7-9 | CASSRGPDQPQHF | TGTGCCAGCAGCCGAGGTCCCGATCAGCCCCAGCATTTT
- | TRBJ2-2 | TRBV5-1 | CASGQIANTGELFF | TGCGCCAGTGGACAAATCGCGAACACCGGGGAGCTGTTTTTT
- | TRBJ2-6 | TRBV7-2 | CASRVSGANVLTF | TGTGCCAGCCGCGTCTCTGGGGCCAACGTCCTGACTTTC
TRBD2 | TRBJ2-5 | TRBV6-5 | CASSYSGLAGLETQYF | TGTGCCAGCAGTTACTCAGGACTAGCGGGTCTGGAGACCCAGTACTTC
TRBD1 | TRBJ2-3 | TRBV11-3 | CASSPTGGNPDTQYF | TGTGCCAGCAGCCCGACAGGGGGAAACCCGGATACGCAGTATTTT
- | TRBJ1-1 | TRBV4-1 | CASREGRGRNTEAFF | TGCGCCAGCAGAGAAGGGAGGGGGAGGAACACTGAAGCTTTCTTT
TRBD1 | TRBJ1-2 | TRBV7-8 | CASSLAPTGLGGYTF | TGTGCCAGCAGCTTAGCGCCGACAGGGCTGGGAGGCTACACCTTC
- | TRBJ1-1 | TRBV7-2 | CASSPYRELEAFF | TGTGCCAGCAGCCCGTACAGGGAACTTGAAGCTTTCTTT
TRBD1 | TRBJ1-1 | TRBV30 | CAWSRIDRGGTEAFF | TGTGCCTGGAGTAGGATCGACAGGGGGGGGACTGAAGCTTTCTTT
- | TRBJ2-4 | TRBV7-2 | CASSAGGTVAKNIQYF | TGTGCCAGCAGCGCAGGGGGGACGGTGGCCAAAAACATTCAGTACTTC
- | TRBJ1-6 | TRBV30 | CAWSGQNNSPLHF | TGTGCCTGGAGTGGACAGAATAATTCACCCCTCCACTTT
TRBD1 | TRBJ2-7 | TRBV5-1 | CASRPRQGAYEQYF | TGCGCCAGCAGGCCCCGACAGGGGGCATACGAGCAGTACTTC
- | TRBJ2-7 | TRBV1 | CTSSARGSPYEQYF | TGCACCAGCAGTGCGAGGGGGAGTCCCTACGAGCAGTACTTC
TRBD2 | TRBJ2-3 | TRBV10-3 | CAISEASGTSTDTQYF | TGTGCCATCAGTGAGGCTAGCGGGACCAGCACAGATACGCAGTATTTT
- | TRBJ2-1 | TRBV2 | CASSELGGASYNEQFF | TGTGCCAGCAGTGAACTTGGAGGGGCCTCCTACAATGAGCAGTTCTTC
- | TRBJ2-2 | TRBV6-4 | CASSQSGTGELFF | TGTGCCAGCAGTCAATCGGGCACCGGGGAGCTGTTTTTT
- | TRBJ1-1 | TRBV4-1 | CASSQPQGSWNTEAFF | TGCGCCAGCAGCCAACCACAGGGCTCGTGGAACACTGAAGCTTTCTTT
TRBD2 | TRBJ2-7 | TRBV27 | CASGVGSGLSYEQYF | TGTGCCAGCGGAGTTGGTAGCGGGCTTTCCTACGAGCAGTACTTC
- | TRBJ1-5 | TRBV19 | CASRWAWNQPQHF | TGTGCCAGTAGATGGGCCTGGAATCAGCCCCAGCATTTT
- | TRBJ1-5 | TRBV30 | CAWSWAVDQPQHF | TGTGCCTGGAGTTGGGCAGTTGATCAGCCCCAGCATTTT
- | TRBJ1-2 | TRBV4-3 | CASSQDLAVVNYGYTF | TGCGCCAGCAGCCAAGATTTGGCCGTCGTAAACTATGGCTACACCTTC
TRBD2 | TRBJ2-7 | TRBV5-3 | CARSLVAGSIDEQYF | TGTGCCAGAAGCTTGGTAGCGGGGTCCATCGACGAGCAGTACTTC
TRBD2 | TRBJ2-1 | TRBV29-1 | CSAREAGEQFF | TGCAGCGCGCGGGAGGCTGGTGAGCAGTTCTTC
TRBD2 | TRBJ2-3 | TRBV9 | CASSVLGLAKTDTQYF | TGTGCCAGCAGCGTTTTAGGACTAGCGAAGACAGATACGCAGTATTTT
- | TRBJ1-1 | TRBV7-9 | CASSPTLNTEAFF | TGTGCCAGCAGCCCGACACTGAACACTGAAGCTTTCTTT
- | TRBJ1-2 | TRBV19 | CASSLTGLNYGYTF | TGTGCCAGTAGCTTGACAGGACTCAACTATGGCTACACCTTC
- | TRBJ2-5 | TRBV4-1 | CASSQEGVQGQEAQYF | TGCGCCAGCAGCCAAGAAGGTGTGCAGGGTCAAGAGGCCCAGTACTTC
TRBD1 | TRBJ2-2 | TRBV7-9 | CASSTGTGAGELFF | TGTGCCAGCAGCACCGGGACAGGCGCCGGGGAGCTGTTTTTT
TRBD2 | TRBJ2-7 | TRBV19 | CASSPGTSRGYEQYF | TGTGCCAGTAGTCCTGGGACTAGCCGTGGTTACGAGCAGTACTTC
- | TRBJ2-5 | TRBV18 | CASSPTGFSETQYF | TGTGCCAGCTCACCTACAGGTTTCAGTGAGACCCAGTACTTC
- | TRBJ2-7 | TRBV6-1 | CASSEGGGGIEQYF | TGTGCCAGCAGTGAAGGCGGAGGGGGCATCGAGCAGTACTTC
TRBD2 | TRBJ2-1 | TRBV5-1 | CASSLWAGGSYNEQFF | TGCGCCAGCAGCTTGTGGGCGGGAGGGTCCTACAATGAGCAGTTCTTC
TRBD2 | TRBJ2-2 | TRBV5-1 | CASSLEASGRPSTNTGELFF | TGCGCCAGCAGCTTGGAGGCTAGCGGGAGGCCTAGCACGAACACCGGGGAGCTGTTTTTT
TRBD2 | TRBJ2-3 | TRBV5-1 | CASRTRWTSGVSTDTQYF | TGCGCCAGCAGAACCCGATGGACTAGCGGGGTTAGCACAGATACGCAGTATTTT
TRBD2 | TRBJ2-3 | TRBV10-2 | CAIGTSGGGTQYF | TGCGCCATCGGGACTAGCGGAGGGGGTACGCAGTATTTT
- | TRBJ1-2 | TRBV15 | CATRATGVIGYTF | TGTGCCACCAGAGCGACAGGAGTCATTGGTTACACCTTC
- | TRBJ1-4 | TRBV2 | CASSFSSDRLDEKLFF | TGTGCCAGCAGTTTTTCTAGTGACAGACTTGATGAAAAACTGTTTTTT
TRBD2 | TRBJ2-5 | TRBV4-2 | CASSQDGLAGVPNSQYF | TGTGCCAGCAGCCAGGACGGACTAGCGGGAGTCCCTAATTCGCAGTACTTC
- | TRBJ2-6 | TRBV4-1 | CASSRKTGLLPGSGANVLTF | TGCGCCAGCAGCCGTAAAACGGGACTCCTCCCGGGCTCTGGGGCCAACGTCCTGACTTTC
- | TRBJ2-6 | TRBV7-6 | CASSSVGANVLTF | TGTGCCAGCAGCTCGGTAGGGGCCAACGTCCTGACTTTC
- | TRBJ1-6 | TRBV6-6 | CASSYLGLGSPLHF | TGTGCCAGCAGCTACTTGGGGCTGGGCTCACCCCTCCACTTT